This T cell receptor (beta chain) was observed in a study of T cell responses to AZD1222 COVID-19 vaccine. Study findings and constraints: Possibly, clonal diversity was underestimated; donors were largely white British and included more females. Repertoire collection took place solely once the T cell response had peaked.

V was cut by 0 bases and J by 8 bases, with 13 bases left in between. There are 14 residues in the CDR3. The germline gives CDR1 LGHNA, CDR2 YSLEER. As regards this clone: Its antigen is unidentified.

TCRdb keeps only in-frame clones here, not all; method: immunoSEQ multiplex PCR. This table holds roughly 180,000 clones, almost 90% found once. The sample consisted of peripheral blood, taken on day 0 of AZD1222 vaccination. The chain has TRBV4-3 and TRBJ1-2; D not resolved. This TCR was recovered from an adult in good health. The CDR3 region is CASSQDRTVLGYTF. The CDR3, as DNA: TGCGCCAGCAGCCAAGATAGGACCGTCCTGGGCTACACCTTC.